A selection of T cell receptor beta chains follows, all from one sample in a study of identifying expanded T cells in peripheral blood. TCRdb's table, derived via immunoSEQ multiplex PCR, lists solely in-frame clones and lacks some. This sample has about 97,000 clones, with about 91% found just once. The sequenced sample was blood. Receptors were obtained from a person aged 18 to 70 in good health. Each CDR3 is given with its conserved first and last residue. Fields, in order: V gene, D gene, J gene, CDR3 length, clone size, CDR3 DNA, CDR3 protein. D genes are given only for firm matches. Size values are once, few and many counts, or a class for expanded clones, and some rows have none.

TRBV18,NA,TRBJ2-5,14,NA,TGTGCCAGCTCACCACTAGGGTACCAAGAGACCCAGTACTTC,CASSPLGYQETQYF
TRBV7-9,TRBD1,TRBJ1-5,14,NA,TGTGCCAGCCCGCGACAGGGGGCTTTTAAGCCCCAGCATTTT,CASPRQGAFKPQHF
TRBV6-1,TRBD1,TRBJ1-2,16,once,TGTGCCAGCAGTGAAGCGGGGGTAGGGACAGGGATGGGCTACACCTTC,CASSEAGVGTGMGYTF
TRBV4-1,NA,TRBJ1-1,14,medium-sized,TGCGCCAGCAGATTCCTGACGACGTCCACTGAAGCTTTCTTT,CASRFLTTSTEAFF
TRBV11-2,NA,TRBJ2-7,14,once,TGTGCCAGCAGCTTTAGCGGATTTACCTACGAGCAGTACTTC,CASSFSGFTYEQYF
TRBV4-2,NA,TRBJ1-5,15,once,TGTGCCAGCAGCCAACGACAGTCAGCCGGTCAGCCCCAGCATTTT,CASSQRQSAGQPQHF
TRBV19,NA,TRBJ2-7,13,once,TGTGCCAGTAGTCTAGATCCGACCTACGAGCAGTACTTC,CASSLDPTYEQYF
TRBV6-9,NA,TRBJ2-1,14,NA,TGTGCCAGCAGTCCAAACCGGCCACACAATGAGCAGTTCTTC,CASSPNRPHNEQFF
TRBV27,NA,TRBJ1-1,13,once,TGTGCCAGCAGTTTACAGGGGCAGGGTGAAGCTTTCTTT,CASSLQGQGEAFF
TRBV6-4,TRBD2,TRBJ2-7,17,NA,TGTGCCAGCAGCCAAGGGAAGGTAGCGGGAGGGCCCAACGAGCAGTACTTC,CASSQGKVAGGPNEQYF
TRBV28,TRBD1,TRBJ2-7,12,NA,TGTGCCAGCAGGGCAGGGGGCGACGAGCAGTACTTC,CASRAGGDEQYF
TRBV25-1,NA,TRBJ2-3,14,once,TGTGCCAGCGCCCCGGGACTCTCCACAGATACGCAGTATTTT,CASAPGLSTDTQYF
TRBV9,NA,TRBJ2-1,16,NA,TGTGCCAGCAGCGTAGAATATGATAGTACCCACAATGAGCAGTTCTTC,CASSVEYDSTHNEQFF
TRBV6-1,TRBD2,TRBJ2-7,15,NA,TGTGCCAGCAGCATATATAGCGGGGGGAACTACGAGCAGTACTTC,CASSIYSGGNYEQYF
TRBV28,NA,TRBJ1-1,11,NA,TGTGCCACCGAGGGCGGCACTGAAGCTTTCTTT,CATEGGTEAFF
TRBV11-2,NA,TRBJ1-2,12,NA,TGTGCCAGCAGTTTATATCAAGGAGGCTACACCTTC,CASSLYQGGYTF
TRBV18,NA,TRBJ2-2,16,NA,TGTGCCAGCTCACCACAGGGACCACGGGTAACCGGGGAGCTGTTTTTT,CASSPQGPRVTGELFF
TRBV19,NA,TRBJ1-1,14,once,TGTGCCAGTGCCCCGGGAGGGGGTTCAGGTGAAGCTTTCTTT,CASAPGGGSGEAFF
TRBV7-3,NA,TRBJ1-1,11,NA,TGTGCCCTTAACTGTAGCACTGAAGCTTTCTTT,CALNCSTEAFF
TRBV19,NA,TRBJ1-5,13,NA,TGTGCCAGTATCCCAGGGTACAATCAGCCCCAGCATTTT,CASIPGYNQPQHF
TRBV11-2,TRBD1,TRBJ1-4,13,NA,TGTGCCAGCAGCATGACAGGGACTGAAAAACTGTTTTTT,CASSMTGTEKLFF
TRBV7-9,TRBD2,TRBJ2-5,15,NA,TGTGCCAGCAGCTTAGGGAACACGGGAGGGGAGACCCAGTACTTC,CASSLGNTGGETQYF
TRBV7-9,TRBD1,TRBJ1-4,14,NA,TGTGCCAGCAGCTTTCAGGGGGCGGGTGAAAAACTGTTTTTT,CASSFQGAGEKLFF
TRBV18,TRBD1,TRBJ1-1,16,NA,TGTGCCAGCTCACCTATGACAGGGACTAGAAACACTGAAGCTTTCTTT,CASSPMTGTRNTEAFF
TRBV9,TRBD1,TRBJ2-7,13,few,TGTGCCAGCAGCGTAGACAGGGGATACGAGCAGTACTTC,CASSVDRGYEQYF
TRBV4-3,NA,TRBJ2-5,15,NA,TGCGCCAGCAGCCAAGATTCGGTCGGCCAAGAGACCCAGTACTTC,CASSQDSVGQETQYF
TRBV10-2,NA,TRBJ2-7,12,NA,TGCGCCAGCAGTGAGGGGGGCTACGAGCAGTACTTC,CASSEGGYEQYF
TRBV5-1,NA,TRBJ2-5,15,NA,TGCGCCAGCAGCCCCCGGACAGATGCTCAAGAGACCCAGTACTTC,CASSPRTDAQETQYF
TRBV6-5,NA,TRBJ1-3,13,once,TGTGCCAGCAGTTTGACGGGTGGAAACACCATATATTTT,CASSLTGGNTIYF
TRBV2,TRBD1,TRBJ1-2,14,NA,TGTGCCAGCCGAGGACAGGTCCTTTTGTATGGCTACACCTTC,CASRGQVLLYGYTF
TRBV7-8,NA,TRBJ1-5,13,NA,TGTGCCAGCAGCTCGACATGGGATCAGCCCCAGCATTTT,CASSSTWDQPQHF
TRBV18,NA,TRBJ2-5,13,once,TGTGCCAGCTCACCGGGGGTTCAAGAGACCCAGTACTTC,CASSPGVQETQYF